The rows below give T cell receptor beta chains drawn from one sample of a study of blood T cell repertoires in COVID-19. Produced via immunoSEQ multiplex PCR; TCRdb's table is partial and in-frame only. Here the sample spans around 100,000 clones, around 85% being singletons. Sequenced material: peripheral blood. These receptors all come from a woman aged 60-70 years with COVID-19, enrolled during active disease. Each CDR3 is given with its conserved first and last residue. D genes are given only for firm matches. The listing skips clone size in some rows; elsewhere it reads once, few, many or a size class.

j_gene	d_gene	abundance	v_gene	CDR3aa	CDR3nt
TRBJ2-6	TRBD1	once	TRBV25-1	CASSPRQGGANVLTF	TGTGCCAGCAGTCCCCGACAGGGAGGGGCCAACGTCCTGACTTTC
TRBJ1-5	NA	NA	TRBV6-2/TRBV6-3	CASSYFAGVGNQPQHF	TGTGCCAGCAGTTACTTCGCAGGTGTCGGCAATCAGCCCCAGCATTTT
TRBJ1-6	TRBD1	NA	TRBV2	CASRHDTGDVSPLHF	TGTGCCAGCAGACATGACACAGGGGATGTTTCACCCCTCCACTTT
TRBJ1-4	NA	NA	TRBV7-2	CASSSRGPLGREKLFF	TGTGCCAGCAGCTCTAGAGGCCCCCTGGGTAGGGAAAAACTGTTTTTT
TRBJ1-1	NA	NA	TRBV11-2	CASSDPGAGTEAFF	TGTGCCAGCAGTGACCCAGGGGCAGGGACTGAAGCTTTCTTT
TRBJ2-7	NA	NA	TRBV18	CASSPLEGNEQYF	TGTGCCAGCTCACCATTAGAGGGCAACGAGCAGTACTTC
TRBJ2-7	TRBD2	NA	TRBV7-2	CASSLESSGGSFEQYF	TGTGCCAGCAGCTTAGAGTCTAGCGGGGGGTCCTTTGAGCAGTACTTC
TRBJ2-2	NA	once	TRBV29-1	CSVGGSGPGELFF	TGCAGCGTTGGGGGGAGCGGGCCCGGGGAGCTGTTTTTT
TRBJ2-4	TRBD1	NA	TRBV5-5	CASSASGQGIQYF	TGTGCCAGCAGCGCCTCGGGACAGGGCATTCAGTACTTC
TRBJ2-2	TRBD1	NA	TRBV5-1	CASSSGQGVGGELFF	TGCGCCAGCAGCTCAGGACAGGGAGTGGGCGGGGAGCTGTTTTTT
TRBJ2-2	TRBD1	NA	TRBV7-2	CASSPQGGQGYTGELFF	TGTGCCAGCAGCCCCCAGGGGGGACAGGGTTACACCGGGGAGCTGTTTTTT
TRBJ2-7	TRBD1	NA	TRBV19	CASSIGTGEFSYEQYF	TGTGCCAGTAGTATCGGTACAGGGGAATTTTCCTACGAGCAGTACTTC
TRBJ2-7	NA	NA	TRBV29-1	CSVPAGTNEQYF	TGCAGCGTTCCCGCCGGGACAAATGAGCAGTACTTC
TRBJ1-2	NA	NA	TRBV9	CASSPSTGNYGYTF	TGTGCCAGCAGCCCCAGCACAGGGAACTATGGCTACACCTTC
TRBJ1-2	NA	NA	TRBV6-2/TRBV6-3	CASTPPTGNYGYTF	TGTGCCAGCACCCCACCGACAGGAAACTATGGCTACACCTTC
TRBJ1-4	TRBD1	NA	TRBV19	CASSSLPGQAEKLFF	TGTGCCAGTAGTTCTCTACCGGGACAGGCGGAAAAACTGTTTTTT
TRBJ2-7	NA	NA	TRBV5-1	CASSFGGSYGQYF	TGCGCCAGCAGCTTCGGCGGGTCCTACGGGCAGTACTTC
TRBJ1-6	TRBD1	NA	TRBV28	CASRESRGHHSPLHF	TGTGCCAGCAGGGAATCAAGGGGGCACCATTCACCCCTCCACTTT